This entry is about one TCR beta chain. This record belongs to a study of blood T cell repertoires in COVID-19. Study details: Collection of acute and convalescent COVID-19 samples took place in the United States, Italy and Spain. T cells, B-cell-depleted T cells, or PBMCs provided the cDNA or gDNA that served as material.

Germline assignment: CDR1 SNHLY and CDR2 FYNNEI. Trimming removed 8 bases from V and 5 bases from J; junction bases left unmatched: 6. CDR3 length: 14 amino acids. In the original workflow: Quantification of nucleated cells was approximated via reference gene primer amplification. Profiled with immunoSEQ multiplex PCR; TCRdb holds only in-frame clones, not every one. That table gives V, J and clone size, and the DNA gave D and trimming. The table includes approximately 12,000 clones, approximately 91% detected once. The chain has TRBV2 and TRBJ1-6, with 7 bases that match TRBD1. The receptor comes from a woman in her 70s with active COVID-19. The sample taken for sequencing was peripheral blood. The CDR3 DNA sequence: TGTGCCAGCCGTGGCCAGGGGGATAATTCACCCCTCCACTTT. It is translated as CASRGQGDNSPLHF.